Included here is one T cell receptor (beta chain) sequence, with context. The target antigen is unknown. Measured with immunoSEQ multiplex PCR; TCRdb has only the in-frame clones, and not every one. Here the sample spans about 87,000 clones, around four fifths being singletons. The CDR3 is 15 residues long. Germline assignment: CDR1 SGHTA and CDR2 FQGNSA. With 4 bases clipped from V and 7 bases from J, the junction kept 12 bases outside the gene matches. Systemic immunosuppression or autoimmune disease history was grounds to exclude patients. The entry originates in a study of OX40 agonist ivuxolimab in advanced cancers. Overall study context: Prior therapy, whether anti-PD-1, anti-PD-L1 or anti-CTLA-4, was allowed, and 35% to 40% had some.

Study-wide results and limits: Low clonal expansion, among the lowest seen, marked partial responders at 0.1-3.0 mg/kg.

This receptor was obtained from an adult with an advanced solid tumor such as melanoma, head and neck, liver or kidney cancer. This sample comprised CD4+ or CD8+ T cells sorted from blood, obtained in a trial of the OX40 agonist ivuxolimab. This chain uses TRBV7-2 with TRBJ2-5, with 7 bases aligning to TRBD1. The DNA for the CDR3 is TGTGCCAGCAGCTCATCTTGGGGACAGATGGGGACCCAGTACTTC. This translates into CASSSSWGQMGTQYF.